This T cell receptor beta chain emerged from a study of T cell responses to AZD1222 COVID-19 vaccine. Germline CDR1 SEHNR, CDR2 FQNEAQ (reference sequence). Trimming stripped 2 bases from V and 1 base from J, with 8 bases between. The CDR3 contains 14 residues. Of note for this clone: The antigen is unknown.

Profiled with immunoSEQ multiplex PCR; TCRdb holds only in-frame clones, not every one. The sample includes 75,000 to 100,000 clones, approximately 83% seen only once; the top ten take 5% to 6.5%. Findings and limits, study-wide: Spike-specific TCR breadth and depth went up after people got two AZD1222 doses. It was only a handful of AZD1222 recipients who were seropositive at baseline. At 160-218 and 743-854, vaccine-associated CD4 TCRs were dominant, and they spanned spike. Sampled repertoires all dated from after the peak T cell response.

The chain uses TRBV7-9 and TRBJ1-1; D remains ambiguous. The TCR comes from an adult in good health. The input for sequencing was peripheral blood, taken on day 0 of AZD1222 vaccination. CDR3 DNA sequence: TGTGCCAGCAGCTTATGGCACACGAACACTGAAGCTTTCTTT. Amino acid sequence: CASSLWHTNTEAFF.